The clone carrying this T cell receptor (beta chain) has just a few counts. This specimen comes from a study of response to subunit inactivated influenza vaccine. TCRdb redid the calling of the RT-PCR reads with MiXCR, one entry per CDR3 protein. Of 600,000 to 700,000 distinct CDR3 sequences in the sample, 12% to 15% were seen once. The clonotype originates from a man between 50 and 59 years old who received an inactivated influenza vaccine. Sequenced material: PBMCs from blood, taken around 15 days before vaccination.

CDR3 bases: TGCAGTGCTAGAGACGGGACCTACGAGCAGTACTTC. Translated: CSARDGTYEQYF. The chain links TRBV20-1 to TRBJ2-7; D is perhaps TRBD2 (5 bases). The CDR3 sequence is 12 residues long. Germline V gene data show CDR1 as DFQATT and CDR2 as SNEGSKA (reference sequence). Trimming took off 0 bases at V and 2 bases at J, with 5 bases between the two ends.